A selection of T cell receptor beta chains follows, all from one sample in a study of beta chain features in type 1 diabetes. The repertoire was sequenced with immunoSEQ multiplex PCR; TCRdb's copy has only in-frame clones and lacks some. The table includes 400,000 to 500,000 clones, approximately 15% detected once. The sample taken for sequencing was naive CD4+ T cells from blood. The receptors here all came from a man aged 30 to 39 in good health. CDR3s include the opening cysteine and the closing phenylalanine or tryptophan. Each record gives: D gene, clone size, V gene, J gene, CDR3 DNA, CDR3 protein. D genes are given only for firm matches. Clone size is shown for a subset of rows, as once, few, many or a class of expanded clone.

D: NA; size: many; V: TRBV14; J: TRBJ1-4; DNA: TGTGCCAGCAGCCAAAAACAGGTCGGGGGAAAACTGTTTTTT; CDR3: CASSQKQVGGKLFF
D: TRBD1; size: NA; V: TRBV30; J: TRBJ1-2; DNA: TGTGCCTGTCCCGGGACAGGGAACTATGGCTACACCTTC; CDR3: CACPGTGNYGYTF
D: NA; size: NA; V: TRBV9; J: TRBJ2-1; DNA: TGTGCCAGCAGCTCCCTCACTATCTACAATGAGCAGTTCTTC; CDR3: CASSSLTIYNEQFF
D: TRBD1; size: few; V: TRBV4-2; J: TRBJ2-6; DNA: TGTGCCAGCAGCCTAGGGACAGGTGGGCTCTCTGGGGCCAACGTCCTGACTTTC; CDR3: CASSLGTGGLSGANVLTF
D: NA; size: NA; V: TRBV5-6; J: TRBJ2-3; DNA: TGTGCCAGCAGACTAGCCGGAAATACGCAGTATTTT; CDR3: CASRLAGNTQYF
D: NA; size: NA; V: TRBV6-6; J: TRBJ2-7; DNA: TGTGCCAGCAGTTACATATCAGGGATCAAGGTATACGAGCAGTACTTC; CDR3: CASSYISGIKVYEQYF
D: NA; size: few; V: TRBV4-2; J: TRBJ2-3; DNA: TGTGCCAGCAGAAGAGACCAGCCCGATACGCAGTATTTT; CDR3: CASRRDQPDTQYF
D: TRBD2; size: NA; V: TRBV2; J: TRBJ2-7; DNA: TGTGCCAGCAGTGAATTGGTAGCGGGCCCCTCCGGCGAGCAGTACTTC; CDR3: CASSELVAGPSGEQYF
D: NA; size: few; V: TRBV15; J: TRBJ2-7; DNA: TGTGCCACCAGCAGGCGGCTTGGCGAGCAGTACTTC; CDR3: CATSRRLGEQYF
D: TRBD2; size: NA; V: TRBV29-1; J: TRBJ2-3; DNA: TGCAGCGTTGTAAGGGGCAACGGGAGGTCAGATACGCAGTATTTT; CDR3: CSVVRGNGRSDTQYF
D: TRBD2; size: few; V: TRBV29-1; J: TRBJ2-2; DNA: TGCAGCGTTGTTCCGGGGGGCACCGGGGAGCTGTTTTTT; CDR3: CSVVPGGTGELFF
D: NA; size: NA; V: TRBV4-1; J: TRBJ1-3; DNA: TGCGCCAGCAGCCAAGATCTCCAACCCTCTGGAAACACCATATATTTT; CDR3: CASSQDLQPSGNTIYF
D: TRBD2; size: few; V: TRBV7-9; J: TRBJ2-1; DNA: TGTGCCAGCAGCTTAGAGACTAGCGGGAGCAATGAGCAGTTCTTC; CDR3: CASSLETSGSNEQFF
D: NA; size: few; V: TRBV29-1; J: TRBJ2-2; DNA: TGCAGCGTTGTTCCGGACACCTCGAACACCGGGGAGCTGTTTTTT; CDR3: CSVVPDTSNTGELFF
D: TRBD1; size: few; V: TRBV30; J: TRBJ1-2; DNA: TGTGCCTGGACCGGGACAGGGAATAACTATGGCTACACCTTC; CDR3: CAWTGTGNNYGYTF
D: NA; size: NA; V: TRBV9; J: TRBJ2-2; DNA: TGTGCCAGCAGCGAAACGAACACCGGGGAGCTGTTTTTT; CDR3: CASSETNTGELFF
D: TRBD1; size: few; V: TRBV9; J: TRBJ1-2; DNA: TGTGCCAGCAGCTCGGGACAGAACTCTTCCTATGGCTACACCTTC; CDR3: CASSSGQNSSYGYTF
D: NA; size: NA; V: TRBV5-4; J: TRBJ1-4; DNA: TGTGCCAGCGGCCAGATCCAGGGAGGGAATGAAAAACTGTTTTTT; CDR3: CASGQIQGGNEKLFF
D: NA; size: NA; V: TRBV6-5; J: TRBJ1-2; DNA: TGTGCCAGCAGCCACGGTCGGGGGCTTAATGGCTACACCTTC; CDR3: CASSHGRGLNGYTF
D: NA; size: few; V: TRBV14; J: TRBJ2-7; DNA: TGTGCCAGCAGCCAAGTTCCCTACGAGCAGTACTTC; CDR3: CASSQVPYEQYF
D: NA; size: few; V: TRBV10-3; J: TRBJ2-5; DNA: TGTGCCCTCGGGCCTTTGGAGACCCAGTACTTC; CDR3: CALGPLETQYF
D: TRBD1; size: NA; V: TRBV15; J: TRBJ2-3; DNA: TGTGCCACCAGCAGAGGGGGGACAGGGGGCACAGATACGCAGTATTTT; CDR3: CATSRGGTGGTDTQYF
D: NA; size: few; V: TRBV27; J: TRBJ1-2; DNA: TGTGCCAGCAGTTTACGGGCCGGTCAGGGCTATGGCTACACCTTC; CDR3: CASSLRAGQGYGYTF
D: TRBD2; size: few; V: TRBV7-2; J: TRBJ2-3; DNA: TGTGCCAGCAGCCCGACTATGCGGGGGACTAGCACAGATACGCAGTATTTT; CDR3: CASSPTMRGTSTDTQYF
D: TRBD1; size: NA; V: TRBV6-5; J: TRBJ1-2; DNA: TGTGCCAGCAGCCGCACAGGGGACTATGGCTACACCTTC; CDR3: CASSRTGDYGYTF
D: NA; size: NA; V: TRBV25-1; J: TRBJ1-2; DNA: TGTGCCAGCAGTGGTTATCTCAGGAATGAGGGCTACACCTTC; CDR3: CASSGYLRNEGYTF
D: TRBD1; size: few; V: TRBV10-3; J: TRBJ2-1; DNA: TGTGCCATCAGCGGGACAGGAGGGCATGAGCAGTTCTTC; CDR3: CAISGTGGHEQFF
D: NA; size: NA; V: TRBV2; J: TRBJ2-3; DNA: TGTGCCAGCAGTGAAAGGCGGGGGCGCTGGACAGATACGCAGTATTTT; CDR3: CASSERRGRWTDTQYF
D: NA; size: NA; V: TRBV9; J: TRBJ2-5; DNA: TGTGCCAGCAGCGCGGGGCTGCGAGAGGGGCTAGAGGAGACCCAGTACTTC; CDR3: CASSAGLREGLEETQYF
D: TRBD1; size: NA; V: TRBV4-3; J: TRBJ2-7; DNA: TGCGCCAGCAGCCAAGGGACAGGACCCTACGAGCAGTACTTC; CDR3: CASSQGTGPYEQYF
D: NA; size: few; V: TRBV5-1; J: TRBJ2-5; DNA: TGCGCCAGCAGCTTGGGCAGGGGACCCGATGGGGGGACCCAGTACTTC; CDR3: CASSLGRGPDGGTQYF
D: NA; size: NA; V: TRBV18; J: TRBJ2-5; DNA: TGTGCCAGCTCACCGGGGGAGCAAGAGACCCAGTACTTC; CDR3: CASSPGEQETQYF
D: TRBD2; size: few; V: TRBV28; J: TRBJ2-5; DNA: TGTGCCAGCAAAGAACAGCGGGAGTGGGAGACCCAGTACTTC; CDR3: CASKEQREWETQYF
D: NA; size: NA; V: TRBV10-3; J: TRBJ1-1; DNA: TGTGCCATCAGTGAGGGGGGCCTGAACACTGAAGCTTTCTTT; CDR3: CAISEGGLNTEAFF
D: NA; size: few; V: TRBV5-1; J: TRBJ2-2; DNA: TGCGCCAGCAGGGAGGATTTAGTCACCGGGGAGCTGTTTTTT; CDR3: CASREDLVTGELFF
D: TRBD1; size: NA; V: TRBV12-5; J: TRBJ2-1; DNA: TGTGCTAGTGGTTTGGACAGGACAGGGTTCGTCTTC; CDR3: CASGLDRTGFVF
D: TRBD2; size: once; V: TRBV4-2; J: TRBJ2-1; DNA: TGTGCCAGCAGCCAAGTGGGACTAGCGGCCTACAATGAGCAGTTCTTC; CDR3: CASSQVGLAAYNEQFF
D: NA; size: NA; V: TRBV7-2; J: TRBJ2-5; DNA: TGTGCCAGCAGCTTAGCAGGTGGAGAGACCCAGTACTTC; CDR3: CASSLAGGETQYF
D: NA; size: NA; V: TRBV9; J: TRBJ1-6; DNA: TGTGCCAGCAGCTCAGAGGGATATAATTCACCCCTCCACTTT; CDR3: CASSSEGYNSPLHF
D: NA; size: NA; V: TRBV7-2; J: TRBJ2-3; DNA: TGTGCCAGCAGCTTAGATGGAGATACGCAGTATTTT; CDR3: CASSLDGDTQYF
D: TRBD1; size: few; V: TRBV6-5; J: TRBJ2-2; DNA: TGTGCCAGCAGTTTTCCCCCAGGGGGCTACGCCGGGGAGCTGTTTTTT; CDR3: CASSFPPGGYAGELFF
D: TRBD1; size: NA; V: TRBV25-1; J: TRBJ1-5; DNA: TGTGTCGGGGAAAGAAGGGGACAGTTCAATCAGCCCCAGCATTTT; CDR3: CVGERRGQFNQPQHF
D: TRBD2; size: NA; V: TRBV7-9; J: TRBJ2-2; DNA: TGTGCCAGCAGCACCGGGACTAGCTCCGGGGAGCTGTTTTTT; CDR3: CASSTGTSSGELFF
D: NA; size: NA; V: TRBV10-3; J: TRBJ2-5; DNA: TGTGCCATCGGGGGGTCTCAAGAGACCCAGTACTTC; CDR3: CAIGGSQETQYF
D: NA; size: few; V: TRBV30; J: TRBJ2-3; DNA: TGTGCCTGGAGTGTAAGGTCATCGGATACGCAGTATTTT; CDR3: CAWSVRSSDTQYF
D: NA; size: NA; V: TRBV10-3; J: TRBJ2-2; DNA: TGTGCCATCGCTGGACAGAAGAACACCGGGGAGCTGTTTTTT; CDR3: CAIAGQKNTGELFF
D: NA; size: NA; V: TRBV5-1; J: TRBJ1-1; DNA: TGCGCCAGCAAACGGACAGCTCTGAACACTGAAGCTTTCTTT; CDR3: CASKRTALNTEAFF
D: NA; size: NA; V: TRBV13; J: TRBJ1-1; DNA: TGTGCCAGCAGCTTTTCGAGAACTGAAGCTTTCTTT; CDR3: CASSFSRTEAFF
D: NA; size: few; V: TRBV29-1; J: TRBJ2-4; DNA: TGCAGCGTTGTCCATCTGGAGGGGTTGGCCAAAAACATTCAGTACTTC; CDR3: CSVVHLEGLAKNIQYF
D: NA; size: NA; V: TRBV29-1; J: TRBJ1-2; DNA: TGCAGCGTTGTCCGGGGGGGTGGCTACACCTTC; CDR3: CSVVRGGGYTF
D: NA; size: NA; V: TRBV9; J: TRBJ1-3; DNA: TGTGCCAGCAGCGCACTCCGGGATCACTCTGGAAACACCATATATTTT; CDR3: CASSALRDHSGNTIYF
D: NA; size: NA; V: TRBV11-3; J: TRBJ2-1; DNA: TGTGCCAGCAGCCACGCATATGAGCAGTTCTTC; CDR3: CASSHAYEQFF
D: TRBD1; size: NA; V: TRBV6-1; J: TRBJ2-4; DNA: TGTGCCAGCAGTGGCGACAGGGCCCGCAAAAACATTCAGTACTTC; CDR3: CASSGDRARKNIQYF
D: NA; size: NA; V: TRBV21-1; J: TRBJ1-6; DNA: TGTGCCAGCAGCAAAGGCAGGGAAAATAATTCACCCCTCCACTTT; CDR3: CASSKGRENNSPLHF
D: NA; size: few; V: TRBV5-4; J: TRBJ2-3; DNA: TGTGCCAGCAGCTCCAGTAGCGTAGTTACGCAGTATTTT; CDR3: CASSSSSVVTQYF
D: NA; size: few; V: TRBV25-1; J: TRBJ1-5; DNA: TGTGCCAGCAGTGCTGGGGGCTTGCAGCCCCAGCATTTT; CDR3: CASSAGGLQPQHF
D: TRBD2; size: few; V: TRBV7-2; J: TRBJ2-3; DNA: TGTGCCAGCAGCTTCCGACGGGAGGGCACAGATACGCAGTATTTT; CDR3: CASSFRREGTDTQYF
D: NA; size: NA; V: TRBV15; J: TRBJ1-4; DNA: TGTGCCACCAGCAAGCGGACTAATGAAAAACTGTTTTTT; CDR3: CATSKRTNEKLFF